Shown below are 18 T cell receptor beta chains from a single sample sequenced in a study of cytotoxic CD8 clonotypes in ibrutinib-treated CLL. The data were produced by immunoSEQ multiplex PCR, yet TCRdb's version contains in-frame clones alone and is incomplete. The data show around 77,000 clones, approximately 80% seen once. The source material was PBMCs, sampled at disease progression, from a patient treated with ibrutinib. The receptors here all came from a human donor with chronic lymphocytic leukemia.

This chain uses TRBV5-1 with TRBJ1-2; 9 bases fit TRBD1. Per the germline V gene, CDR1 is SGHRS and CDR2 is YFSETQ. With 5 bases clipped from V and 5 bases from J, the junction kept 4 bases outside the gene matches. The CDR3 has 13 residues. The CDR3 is CASRRGTGYGYTF. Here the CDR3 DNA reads TGCGCCAGCAGAAGAGGGACAGGGTATGGCTACACCTTC.

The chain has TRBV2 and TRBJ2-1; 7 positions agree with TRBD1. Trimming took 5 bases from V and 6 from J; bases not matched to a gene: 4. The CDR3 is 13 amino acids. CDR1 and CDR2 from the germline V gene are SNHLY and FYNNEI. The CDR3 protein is CASSTRGSNEQFF. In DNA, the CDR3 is TGTGCCAGCAGTACCAGGGGGAGCAATGAGCAGTTCTTC.

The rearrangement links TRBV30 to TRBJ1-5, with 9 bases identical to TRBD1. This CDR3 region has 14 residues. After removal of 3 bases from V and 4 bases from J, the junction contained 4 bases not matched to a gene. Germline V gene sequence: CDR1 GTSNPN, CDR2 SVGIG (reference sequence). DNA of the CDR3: TGTGCCTGGAGAGGACAGGGGCAGAATCAGCCCCAGCATTTT. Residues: CAWRGQGQNQPQHF. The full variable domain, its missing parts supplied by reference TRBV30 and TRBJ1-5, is SQTIHQWPATLVQPVGSPLSLECTVEGTSNPNLYWYRQAAGRGLQLLFYSVGIGQISSEVPQNLSASRPQDRQFILSSKKLLLSDSGFYLCAWRGQGQNQPQHFGDGTRLSIL.

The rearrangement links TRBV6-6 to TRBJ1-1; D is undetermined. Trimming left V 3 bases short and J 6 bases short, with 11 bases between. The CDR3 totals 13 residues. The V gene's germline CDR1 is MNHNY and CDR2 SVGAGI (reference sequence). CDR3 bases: TGTGCCAGCAGTTATTCCCCCTCCCCTGAAGCTTTCTTT. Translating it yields CASSYSPSPEAFF.

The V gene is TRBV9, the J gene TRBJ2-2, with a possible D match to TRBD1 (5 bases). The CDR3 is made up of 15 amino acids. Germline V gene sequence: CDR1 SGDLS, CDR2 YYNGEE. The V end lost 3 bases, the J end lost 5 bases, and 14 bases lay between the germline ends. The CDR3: CASSARDTETGELFF. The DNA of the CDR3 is TGTGCCAGCAGCGCCAGGGATACGGAGACCGGGGAGCTGTTTTTT.

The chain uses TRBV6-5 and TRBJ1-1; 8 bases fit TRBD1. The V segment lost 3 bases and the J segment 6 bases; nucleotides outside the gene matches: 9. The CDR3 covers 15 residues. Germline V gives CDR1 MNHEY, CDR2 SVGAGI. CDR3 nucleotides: TGTGCCAGCAGTTATTCAGGTGGACAGGGCCCTGAAGCTTTCTTT. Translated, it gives CASSYSGGQGPEAFF.

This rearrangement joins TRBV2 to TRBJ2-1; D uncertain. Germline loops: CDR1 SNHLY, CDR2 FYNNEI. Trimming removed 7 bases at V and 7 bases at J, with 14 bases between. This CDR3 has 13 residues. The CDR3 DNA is TGTGCCAGCAACGCGGACGGACCTAATGAGCAGTTCTTC. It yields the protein CASNADGPNEQFF.

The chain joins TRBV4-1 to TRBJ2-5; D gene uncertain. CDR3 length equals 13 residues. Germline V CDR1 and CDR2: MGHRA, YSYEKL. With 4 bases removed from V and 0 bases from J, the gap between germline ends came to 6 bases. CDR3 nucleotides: TGCGCCAGCAGCCGGGCAAACCAAGAGACCCAGTACTTC. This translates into CASSRANQETQYF.

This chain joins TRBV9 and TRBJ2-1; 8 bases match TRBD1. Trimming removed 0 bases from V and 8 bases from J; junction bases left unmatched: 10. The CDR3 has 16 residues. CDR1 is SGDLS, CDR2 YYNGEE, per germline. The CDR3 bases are TGTGCCAGCAGCGTAGGGTGGACAGGGTCAGTCGATGAGCAGTTCTTC. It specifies CASSVGWTGSVDEQFF.

The CDR3 reads CASSFGGQVNTEAFF. CDR3 sequence (DNA): TGTGCCAGCAGTTTCGGGGGACAAGTGAACACTGAAGCTTTCTTT. This rearrangement joins TRBV27 to TRBJ1-1; D is perhaps TRBD1 (6 bases). Trimming took off 3 bases at V and 0 bases at J, with 11 bases between the two ends. Germline-derived CDR1 and CDR2 are MNHEY and SMNVEV (reference sequence). The CDR3 totals 15 residues.

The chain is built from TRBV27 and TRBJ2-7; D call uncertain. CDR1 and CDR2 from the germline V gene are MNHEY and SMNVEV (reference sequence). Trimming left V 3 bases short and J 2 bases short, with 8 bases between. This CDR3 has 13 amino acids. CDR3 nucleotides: TGTGCCAGCAGTTTCCGAGGAGCCTACGAGCAGTACTTC. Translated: CASSFRGAYEQYF.

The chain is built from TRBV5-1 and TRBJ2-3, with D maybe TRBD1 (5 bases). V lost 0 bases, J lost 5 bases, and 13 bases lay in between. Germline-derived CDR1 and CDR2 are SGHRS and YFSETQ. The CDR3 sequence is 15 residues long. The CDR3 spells CASSLGSGFVDTQYF. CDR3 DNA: TGCGCCAGCAGCTTGGGCTCAGGGTTTGTAGATACGCAGTATTTT.

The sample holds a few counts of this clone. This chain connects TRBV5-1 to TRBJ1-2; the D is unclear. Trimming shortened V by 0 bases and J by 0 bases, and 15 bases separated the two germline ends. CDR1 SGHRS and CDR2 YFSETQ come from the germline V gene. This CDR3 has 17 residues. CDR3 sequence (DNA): TGCGCCAGCAGCTTGGCGGTTCTGGGAGGCTCTAACTATGGCTACACCTTC. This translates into CASSLAVLGGSNYGYTF.

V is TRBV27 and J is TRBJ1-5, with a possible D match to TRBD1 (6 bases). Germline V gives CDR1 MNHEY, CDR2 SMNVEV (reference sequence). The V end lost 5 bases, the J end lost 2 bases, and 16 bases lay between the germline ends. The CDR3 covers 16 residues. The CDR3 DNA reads TGTGCCAGCAGTGCTTCAGGGGCCGCTGGCAATCAGCCCCAGCATTTT. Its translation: CASSASGAAGNQPQHF.

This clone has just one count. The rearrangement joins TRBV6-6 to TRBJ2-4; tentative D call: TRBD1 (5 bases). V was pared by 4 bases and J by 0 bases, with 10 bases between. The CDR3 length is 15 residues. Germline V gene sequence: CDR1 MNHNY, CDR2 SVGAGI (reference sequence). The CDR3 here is CASSSQGLAKNIQYF. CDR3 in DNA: TGTGCCAGCAGTTCGCAGGGATTAGCCAAAAACATTCAGTACTTC.

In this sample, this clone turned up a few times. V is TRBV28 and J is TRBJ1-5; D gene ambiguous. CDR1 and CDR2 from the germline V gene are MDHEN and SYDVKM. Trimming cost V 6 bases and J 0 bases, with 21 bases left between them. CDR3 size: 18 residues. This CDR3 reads CASSSGPFPILSNQPQHF. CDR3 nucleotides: TGTGCCAGCAGCTCTGGGCCCTTCCCTATACTTAGCAATCAGCCCCAGCATTTT. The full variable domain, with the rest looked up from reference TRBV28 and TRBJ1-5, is DVKVTQSSRYLVKRTGEKVFLECVQDMDHENMFWYRQDPGLGLRLIYFSYDVKMKEKGDIPEGYSVSREKKERFSLILESASTNQTSMYLCASSSGPFPILSNQPQHFGDGTRLSIL.

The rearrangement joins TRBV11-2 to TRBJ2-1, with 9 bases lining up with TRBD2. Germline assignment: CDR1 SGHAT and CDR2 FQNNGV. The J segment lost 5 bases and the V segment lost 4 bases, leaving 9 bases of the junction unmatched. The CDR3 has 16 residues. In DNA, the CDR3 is TGTGCCAGCAGCTCTCCAGCGGGGGGACTAAACAATGAGCAGTTCTTC. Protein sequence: CASSSPAGGLNNEQFF.

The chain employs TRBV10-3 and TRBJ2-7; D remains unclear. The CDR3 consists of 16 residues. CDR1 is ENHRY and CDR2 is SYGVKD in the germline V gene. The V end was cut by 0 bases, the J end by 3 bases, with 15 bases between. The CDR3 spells CAISESGKVSGYEQYF. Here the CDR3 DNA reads TGTGCCATCAGTGAGTCGGGTAAGGTGTCAGGCTACGAGCAGTACTTC.